This record concerns one T cell receptor (beta chain) sequence. This study enrolled people aged about 18 to 100 from about two dozen US geographic areas. In assigning cohorts, the study relied on participant-reported clinical history. Under the authors' procedure: Amplifying reference gene primers gave estimates of nucleated cell counts. TCRdb's copy holds only in-frame clones and misses some; the assay was immunoSEQ multiplex PCR. The D gene and trimming were derived from the DNA, and the V and J assignments and clone size from that table. The sample lists a few hundred thousand clones; roughly 89% were seen once. The record originates from a study of blood T cell repertoires in COVID-19. Turning to the study itself: Acute and convalescent COVID-19 samples came from the United States, Italy and Spain.

The sequence came from a woman in her twenties or thirties who had recovered from COVID-19. The source material was PBMCs or T cells enriched from blood (not recorded which).

This CDR3 is CASSWGGTDHGGTEAFF. The CDR3 region has the DNA TGTGCCAGCAGCTGGGGAGGGACCGACCATGGGGGAACTGAAGCTTTCTTT. The chain joins TRBV7-9 to TRBJ1-1; TRBD1 might be the D (5 bases). This CDR3 region has 17 residues. CDR1 is SEHNR, CDR2 FQNEAQ, per germline (reference sequence). Trimming took 4 bases from V and 5 from J, leaving 23 bases between them. Full variable domain (rest looked up from reference TRBV7-9 and TRBJ1-1): DTGVSQNPRHKITKRGQNVTFRCDPISEHNRLYWYRQTLGQGPEFLTYFQNEAQLEKSRLLSDRFSAERPKGSFSTLEIQRTEQGDSAMYLCASSWGGTDHGGTEAFFGQGTRLTVV.